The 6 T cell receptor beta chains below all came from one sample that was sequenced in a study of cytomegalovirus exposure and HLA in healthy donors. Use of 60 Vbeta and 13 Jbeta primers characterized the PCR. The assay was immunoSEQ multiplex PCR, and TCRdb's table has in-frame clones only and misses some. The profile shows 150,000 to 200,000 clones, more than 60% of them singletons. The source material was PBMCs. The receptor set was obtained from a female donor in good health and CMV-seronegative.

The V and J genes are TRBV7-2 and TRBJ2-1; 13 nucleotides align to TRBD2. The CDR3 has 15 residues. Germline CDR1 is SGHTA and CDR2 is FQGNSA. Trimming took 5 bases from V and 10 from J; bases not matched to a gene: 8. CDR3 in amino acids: CASSPLAGGLQEQFF. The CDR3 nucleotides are TGTGCCAGCAGCCCACTAGCGGGGGGGCTCCAGGAGCAGTTCTTC.

Written as DNA, the CDR3 is TGCGCCAGCAGCCAAGCGAGGCGGGGGGGCCAAGATACGCAGTATTTT. Its protein is CASSQARRGGQDTQYF. This chain uses TRBV4-1 with TRBJ2-3; 9 bases match TRBD2. The CDR3 contains 16 residues. The ends lost 1 base at V and 5 bases at J; junction bases unmatched: 7. Germline V gene lookup returns CDR1 MGHRA and CDR2 YSYEKL.

DNA of the CDR3: TGTGCCAGCAGTGAAGGTACAGGGGGCCAAGAGACCCAGTACTTC. It codes for CASSEGTGGQETQYF. The chain couples TRBV6-1 to TRBJ2-5, with 8 bases that match TRBD1. Germline V gene sequence: CDR1 MNHNS, CDR2 SASEGT. V lost 1 base, J lost 1 base, and 2 bases stayed unmatched. This CDR3 spans 15 amino acids.

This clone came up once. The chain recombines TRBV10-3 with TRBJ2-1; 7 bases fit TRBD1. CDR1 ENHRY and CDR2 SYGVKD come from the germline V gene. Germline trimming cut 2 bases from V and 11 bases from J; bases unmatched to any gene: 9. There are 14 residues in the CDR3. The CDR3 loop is CAISEKGQTKKQFF. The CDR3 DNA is TGTGCCATCAGTGAGAAGGGACAGACTAAAAAGCAGTTCTTC.

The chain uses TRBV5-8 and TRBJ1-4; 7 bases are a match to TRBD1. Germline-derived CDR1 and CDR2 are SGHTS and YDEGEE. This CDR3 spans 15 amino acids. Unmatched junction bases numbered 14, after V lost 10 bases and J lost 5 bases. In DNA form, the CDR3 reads TGTGCCTCCCAGACAGGGAGGACCTTGAATGAAAAACTGTTTTTT. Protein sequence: CASQTGRTLNEKLFF. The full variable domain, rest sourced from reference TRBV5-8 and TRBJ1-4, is EAGVTQSPTHLIKTRGQQATLRCSPISGHTSVYWYQQALGLGLQFLLWYDEGEERNRGNFPPRFSGRQFPNYSSELNVNALELEDSALYLCASQTGRTLNEKLFFGSGTQLSVL.

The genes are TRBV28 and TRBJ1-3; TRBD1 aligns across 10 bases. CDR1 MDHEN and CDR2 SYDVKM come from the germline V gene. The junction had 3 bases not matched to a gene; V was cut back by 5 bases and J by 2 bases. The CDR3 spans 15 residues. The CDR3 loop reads CASSRQGAAGNTIYF. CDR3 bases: TGTGCCAGCAGTAGACAGGGGGCGGCTGGAAACACCATATATTTT.